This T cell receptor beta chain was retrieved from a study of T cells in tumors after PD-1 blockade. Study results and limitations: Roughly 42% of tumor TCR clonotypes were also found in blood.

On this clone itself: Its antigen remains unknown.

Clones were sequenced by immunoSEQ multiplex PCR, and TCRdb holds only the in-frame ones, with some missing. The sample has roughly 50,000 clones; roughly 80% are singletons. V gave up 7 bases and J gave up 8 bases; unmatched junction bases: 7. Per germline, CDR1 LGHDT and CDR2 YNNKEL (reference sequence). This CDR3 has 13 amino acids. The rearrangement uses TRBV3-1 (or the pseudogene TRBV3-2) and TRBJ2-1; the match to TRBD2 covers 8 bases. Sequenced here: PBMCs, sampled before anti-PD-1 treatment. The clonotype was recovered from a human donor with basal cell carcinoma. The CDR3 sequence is CASTLRGADEQFF. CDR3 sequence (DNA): TGTGCCAGCACCTTGCGGGGGGCAGATGAGCAGTTCTTC.